This T cell receptor beta chain was captured in a study of blood T cell repertoires in COVID-19. Study in general: Whether acute or convalescent, the COVID-19 samples came from the United States, Italy and Spain. T cells, B-cell-depleted T cells, or PBMCs provided the cDNA or gDNA that served as material.

Per the study methods: Researchers report that nucleated cell counts were estimated from reference gene primer amplification. Using immunoSEQ multiplex PCR, the repertoire was profiled, and TCRdb retains in-frame clones only, with some absent. The V and J calls and clone size come from that table; D and trimming were worked out from the DNA. The data show more than 95,000 clones, over 65% seen once. V lost 0 bases, J lost 4 bases, and 11 bases lay in between. CDR1 ENHRY and CDR2 SYGVKD come from the germline V gene. There are 15 residues in the CDR3. The TCR was taken from a man aged 55 to 70 with acute or convalescent COVID-19. The rearrangement joins TRBV10-3 to TRBJ2-3; D may be TRBD1 (6 bases). Sequenced material: peripheral blood. The CDR3 DNA reads as TGTGCCATCAGTGAGTCCACAGGGCCCGCAGATACGCAGTATTTT. Translated, it gives CAISESTGPADTQYF.